This T cell receptor beta chain was documented in a study of a mutant IDH1 vaccine in newly diagnosed glioma. The CDR3 spans 15 residues. Trimming at V came to 4 bases and at J to 1 base, leaving 4 bases not matched to a gene. CDR1 SGHTA and CDR2 FQGTGA come from the germline V gene. Data came from immunoSEQ multiplex PCR; TCRdb stores just in-frame clones and leaves some out. The sample carries around 62,000 clones, about nine tenths recorded once. Time point here: week 11, during vaccination. Vaccination comprised doses that each held 300 ug of mutant IDH1 20-mer peptide, plus topical imiquimod. A word on this clone: Its antigen is undetermined.

The specimen comprised PBMCs, sampled from a glioma patient whose treatment included an IDH1 peptide vaccine. The source is a man between 35 and 55 years old with glioma. The gene calls are TRBV7-3 and TRBJ2-3; the match to TRBD2 covers 8 bases. CDR3: CASSSGGSGTDTQYF. As DNA, the CDR3 is TGTGCCAGCAGCTCGGGGGGGAGTGGCACAGATACGCAGTATTTT.